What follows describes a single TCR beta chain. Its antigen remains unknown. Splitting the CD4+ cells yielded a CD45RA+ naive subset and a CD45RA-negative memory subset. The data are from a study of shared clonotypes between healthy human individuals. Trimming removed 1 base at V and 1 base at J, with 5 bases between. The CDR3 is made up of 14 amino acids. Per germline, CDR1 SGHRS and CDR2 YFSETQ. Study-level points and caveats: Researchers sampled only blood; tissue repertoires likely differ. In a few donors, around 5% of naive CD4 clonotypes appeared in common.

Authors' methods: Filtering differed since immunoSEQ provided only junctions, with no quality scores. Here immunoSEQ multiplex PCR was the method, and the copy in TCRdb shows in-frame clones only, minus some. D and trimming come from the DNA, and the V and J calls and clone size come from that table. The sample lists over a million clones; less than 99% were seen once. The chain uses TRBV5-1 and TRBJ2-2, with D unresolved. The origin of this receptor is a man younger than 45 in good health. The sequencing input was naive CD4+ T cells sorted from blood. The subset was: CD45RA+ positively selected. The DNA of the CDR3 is TGCGCCAGCAGCTTGATAGAGAACACCGGGGAGCTGTTTTTT. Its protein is CASSLIENTGELFF.